Listed below are T cell receptor beta chains from one sample, sequenced in a study of T-cell reconstitution after alpha-beta-depleted transplantation in children. TCRdb reprocessed the PCR reads with MiXCR, giving one entry per CDR3 protein. This table has hundreds of thousands of distinct CDR3 sequences, under 20% appearing once. The sample consisted of PBMCs, mostly from graft donor cells, taken 360 days after TCRalphabeta/CD19-depleted stem cell transplant. The receptor source for this set is a boy in the first two years of life who had a stem cell transplant for Wiskott-Aldrich syndrome, so the T cells may come from the graft donor. Both conserved end residues are part of each CDR3. A D gene is named only where the DNA matches it firmly. Clone size is not always given. Where it is, it says once, few, many or a class for expanded clones.

d_call,j_call,v_call,clone_size,cdr3_nt,cdr3_aa
.,TRBJ2-2,TRBV5-1,.,TGCGCCAGCAGCTCCCAGTGGAACACCGGGGAGCTGTTTTTT,CASSSQWNTGELFF
.,TRBJ2-5,TRBV29-1,few,TGCAGCGTTGGTCAGCAGCAAGAGACCCAGTACTTC,CSVGQQQETQYF
.,TRBJ2-1,TRBV2,few,TGTGCCAGCAGTGAAGACGGGGGCCTTTGGGATGAGCAGTTCTTC,CASSEDGGLWDEQFF
.,TRBJ1-1,TRBV28,.,TGTGCCAGCAGTTTATTGAACACTGAAGCTTTCTTT,CASSLLNTEAFF
.,TRBJ2-1,TRBV24-1,many,TGTGCCACCGCGGCGGGGTACAATGAGCAGTTCTTC,CATAAGYNEQFF
TRBD2,TRBJ2-2,TRBV12-3/TRBV12-4,few,TGTGCCAGCACCGCACGGACGGGGGGGAGCACCGGGGAGCTGTTTTTT,CASTARTGGSTGELFF
TRBD2,TRBJ2-5,TRBV5-1,few,TGCGCCAGCAGGATTAACGGAGGGCTAGCGGGAGAGGAGACCCAGTACTTC,CASRINGGLAGEETQYF
.,TRBJ2-1,TRBV24-1,few,TGTGCCACCAGTGATAGCGGATGGCTATGGACTGAGCAGTTCTTC,CATSDSGWLWTEQFF
.,TRBJ2-5,TRBV29-1,few,TGCAGCGTTGCCCCTAGCCAAGAGACCCAGTACTTC,CSVAPSQETQYF
.,TRBJ2-4,TRBV11-2,.,TGTGCCAGCAGCTCACTAGGGGGGAGGACCAAAAACATTCAGTACTTC,CASSSLGGRTKNIQYF
.,TRBJ2-5,TRBV18,.,TGTGCCAGCTCACCACCGGGGTCGGAGACCCAGTACTTC,CASSPPGSETQYF
TRBD1,TRBJ2-7,TRBV4-3,.,TGCGCCAGCAGCCAAGCCCGGACAGGGGGTGGCTACGAGCAGTACTTC,CASSQARTGGGYEQYF
.,TRBJ2-2,TRBV27,.,TGTGCCAGCAGTTCCCGAAACAGAGGTTATACGAACACCGGGGAGCTGTTTTTT,CASSSRNRGYTNTGELFF
.,TRBJ2-5,TRBV10-2,.,TGCGCCAGCAGTCAGCTAACTAGCAGAGAGACCCAGTACTTC,CASSQLTSRETQYF
.,TRBJ2-1,TRBV27,few,TGTGCCAGCAGACTGGGTGGGCTCGGATACAATGAGCAGTTCTTC,CASRLGGLGYNEQFF
.,TRBJ2-1,TRBV11-2,.,TGTGCCAGCAGACTAGCCGCGGGGAATGAGCAGTTCTTC,CASRLAAGNEQFF
.,TRBJ2-2,TRBV5-1,few,TGCGCCAGCAGATTCGCGGAGGCAGGGTCGGCCGGGGAGCTGTTTTTT,CASRFAEAGSAGELFF
TRBD2,TRBJ2-7,TRBV12-3/TRBV12-4,.,TGTGCCAGCAGCTACCCGGCTAGCGGGAAAGTTTACGAGCAGTACTTC,CASSYPASGKVYEQYF
.,TRBJ1-1,TRBV7-6,many,TGTGCCAGCAGCCTGTCAGGGACCCCGCGTATGAACACTGAAGCTTTCTTT,CASSLSGTPRMNTEAFF
TRBD2,TRBJ2-5,TRBV6-5,few,TGTGCCAGCAGTTACGGGGGGGTTGAGGAGACCCAGTACTTC,CASSYGGVEETQYF
TRBD1,TRBJ2-7,TRBV2,.,TGTGCCAGCAGTGCGGACAGGATCTCCTACGAGCAGTACTTC,CASSADRISYEQYF
.,TRBJ2-7,TRBV5-6,.,TGTGCCAGCGGCCCCGGACTCTTAACCTACGAGCAGTACTTC,CASGPGLLTYEQYF
.,TRBJ2-5,TRBV15,.,TGTGCCACCAGCAGAGATCTCACAGGACGGGAGACCCAGTACTTC,CATSRDLTGRETQYF
TRBD1,TRBJ2-2,TRBV20-1,few,TGCAGTGCTAGAGTCCGGGACAGGGCGGACGGGGAGCTGTTTTTT,CSARVRDRADGELFF
TRBD1,TRBJ2-6,TRBV4-2,few,TGTGCCAGCAGCCAAGGACAGGGGGCGCGTGGGGCCAACGTCCTGACTTTC,CASSQGQGARGANVLTF
.,TRBJ2-5,TRBV2,.,TGTGCCAGCTCCCAGGGGTCCTACCAAGAGACCCAGTACTTC,CASSQGSYQETQYF
TRBD1,TRBJ2-5,TRBV10-3,many,TGTGCCATCAGTGAATACAGGGGGTACCAAGAGACCCAGTACTTC,CAISEYRGYQETQYF
.,TRBJ2-3,TRBV4-3,few,TGCGCCAGCAGCCAAGGGGCGGGAGATACGCAGTATTTT,CASSQGAGDTQYF
.,TRBJ2-1,TRBV29-1,.,TGCAGCGTTACAGGGAAGGCTATCTACAATGAGCAGTTCTTC,CSVTGKAIYNEQFF
.,TRBJ2-7,TRBV20-1,few,TGCAGTGCTAGAGGATCCACAGGGCCTACCTACGAGCAGTACTTC,CSARGSTGPTYEQYF
.,TRBJ1-1,TRBV6-1,few,TGTGCCAGCAGAAAACAAGAAAACACTGAAGCTTTCTTT,CASRKQENTEAFF
.,TRBJ2-1,TRBV4-1,.,TGCGCCAGCAGCCCCCGACTGGGGGTCTCCTTTTACACACACAATGAGCAGTTCTTC,CASSPRLGVSFYTHNEQFF
TRBD1,TRBJ1-5,TRBV6-6,.,TGTGCCAGCAGTGGACAGGCCAATCAGCCCCAGCATTTT,CASSGQANQPQHF
.,TRBJ2-7,TRBV3-1,few,TGTGCCAGCAGCCAGGGACCCCTACAGGGCGGCGAGCAGTACTTC,CASSQGPLQGGEQYF
TRBD2,TRBJ2-2,TRBV10-2,few,TGCGCCAGCAGCCGAGCGGGAGCGGGGACCGGGGAGCTGTTTTTT,CASSRAGAGTGELFF
TRBD1,TRBJ1-5,TRBV18,.,TGTGCCAGCTCACCAGGGACAGTGTTCAATCAGCCCCAGCATTTT,CASSPGTVFNQPQHF
TRBD2,TRBJ2-1,TRBV7-9,many,TGTGCCAGCAGTCTAGAGGGTAGTAGCGGGAATGAGCAGTTCTTC,CASSLEGSSGNEQFF
.,TRBJ1-5,TRBV28,few,TGTGCCAGCAGGAAACAGCGAGATAGCAATCAGCCCCAGCATTTT,CASRKQRDSNQPQHF
.,TRBJ2-3,TRBV6-5,.,TGTGCCAGCAGTACACGCACAGATACGCAGTATTTT,CASSTRTDTQYF
.,TRBJ2-7,TRBV7-8,.,TGTGCCAGCAGCTTAGGTACCCACTACGAGCAGTACTTC,CASSLGTHYEQYF
.,TRBJ2-4,TRBV10-3,.,TGTGCCATCAGTGGCCAGGGGAGAGGCAAAAACATTCAGTACTTC,CAISGQGRGKNIQYF
TRBD1,TRBJ1-5,TRBV5-1,many,TGCGCCAGCAGCCCGACAGGGTCCAATCAGCCCCAGCATTTT,CASSPTGSNQPQHF
TRBD1,TRBJ1-6,TRBV12-3/TRBV12-4,.,TGTGCCAGCAGTCTGATGACAGGGCCTTTCTCCTATAATTCACCCCTCCACTTT,CASSLMTGPFSYNSPLHF
.,TRBJ2-3,TRBV12-3/TRBV12-4,few,TGTGCCAGCAGTTTAGGGCTCCCGCGAGATACGCAGTATTTT,CASSLGLPRDTQYF
TRBD2,TRBJ2-5,TRBV3-1,.,TGTGCCAGCAGCCCCCAAATAGCGGGGGGCGGGGAGACCCAGTACTTC,CASSPQIAGGGETQYF
.,TRBJ2-1,TRBV5-6,.,TGTGCCAGCAGTCGATACCCCCTTCAAAGCTCCTACAATGAGCAGTTCTTC,CASSRYPLQSSYNEQFF